This TCR beta chain was profiled in a study of cytomegalovirus exposure and HLA in healthy donors. J was trimmed by 2 bases and V by 1 base; bases with no gene match: 5. From germline, CDR1 is SGHRS and CDR2 YFSETQ. The CDR3 has 16 amino acids. TCRdb keeps only in-frame clones here, not all; method: immunoSEQ multiplex PCR. The table has fewer than 150,000 clones, approximately 86% seen once. The V gene is TRBV5-1, the J gene TRBJ2-2; 7 positions match TRBD1. Input material: PBMCs. The TCR originated in a woman aged 18-29 years in good health and CMV-seropositive. For the CDR3, the DNA is TGCGCCAGCAGCTTGAAGACAGGGAAAAACACCGGGGAGCTGTTTTTT. Protein product: CASSLKTGKNTGELFF.